These T cell receptor beta chains were read from a single sample in a study of T cell responses to AZD1222 COVID-19 vaccine. TCRdb's copy holds only in-frame clones and misses some; the assay was immunoSEQ multiplex PCR. Of more than 95,000 clones listed, 75% to 95% were seen once; the top ten hold about 41%. The sequences come from peripheral blood, collected on day 0 of AZD1222 vaccination. These receptors originate from an adult in good health. Both conserved end residues are part of each CDR3. D genes are given only for firm matches. Clone sizes are given selectively: once, few, many, or a class where the clone is expanded.

v_gene	j_gene	d_gene	abundance	CDR3nt	CDR3aa
TRBV7-2	TRBJ1-1	.	once	TGTGCCAGCAGCGTAGAGGTGCAGGCAGAAGCTTTCTTT	CASSVEVQAEAFF
TRBV7-2	TRBJ2-2	TRBD2	.	TGTGCCAGCAGCATCAACCTAGCGGCCACCCAGAACACCGGGGAGCTGTTTTTT	CASSINLAATQNTGELFF
TRBV28	TRBJ1-1	.	.	TGTGCCAGCAGTGGGGGGGAAATGAACACTGAAGCTTTCTTT	CASSGGEMNTEAFF
TRBV18	TRBJ2-7	.	.	TGTGCCAGCTCACCACCGAGCAGATCCTACGAGCAGTACTTC	CASSPPSRSYEQYF
TRBV12-5	TRBJ1-1	.	.	TGTGCTAGTGTCGCTCTTGTCGAGAGGGTCGCTGAAGCTTTCTTT	CASVALVERVAEAFF
TRBV25-1	TRBJ2-1	TRBD2	.	TGTGCCAGCAGTGAATTGAAGGGAGGGCTGTTCTTC	CASSELKGGLFF
TRBV6-5	TRBJ1-6	.	.	TGTGCCAGCAGTTACAGGCAGGGACCCCTCCACTTT	CASSYRQGPLHF
TRBV2	TRBJ1-3	.	few	TGTGCCAGCAGTGAAAGGGGATACTCAGGAAACACCATATATTTT	CASSERGYSGNTIYF
TRBV10-1	TRBJ2-2	.	.	TGCGCCAGCAGTCCCGACAGGTCAGCCGGGGAGCTGTTTTTT	CASSPDRSAGELFF
TRBV29-1	TRBJ1-1	.	.	TGCAGCGGAAGGGGCCCCAGGGGCACTGAAGCTTTCTTT	CSGRGPRGTEAFF
TRBV6-2/TRBV6-3	TRBJ2-7	TRBD2	.	TGTGCCAGCAGTCTCGGGACTAGCGGGAGGGACGAGCAGTACTTC	CASSLGTSGRDEQYF
TRBV29-1	TRBJ2-4	.	.	TGCAGCGTCTGGGGTGCCAAAAACATTCAGTACTTC	CSVWGAKNIQYF
TRBV30	TRBJ2-7	.	.	TGTGCCTGGAGTGTACAGGGCTACGAGCAGTACTTC	CAWSVQGYEQYF
TRBV2	TRBJ2-1	.	.	TGTGCCAGCAGGCCCGGCGCTAGTCCCTCCTACAATGAGCAGTTCTTC	CASRPGASPSYNEQFF
TRBV19	TRBJ1-1	.	.	TGTGCCAGTAGTACCGGGGACTCTGGGATACCCTCGACTGAAGCTTTCTTT	CASSTGDSGIPSTEAFF
TRBV10-2	TRBJ1-2	.	once	TGCGCCAGCAGTGATCCCGGGGGCGTCTGGGGCTACACCTTC	CASSDPGGVWGYTF
TRBV4-1	TRBJ1-2	.	.	TGCGCCAGCAGCCACACTCTCAGGGAAGACAACTATGGCTACACCTTC	CASSHTLREDNYGYTF
TRBV23-1	TRBJ2-3	TRBD2	once	TGCGCCAGCAGTCAATGCGGGGCTAGCGGTATCACAGATACGCAGTATTTT	CASSQCGASGITDTQYF
TRBV4-2	TRBJ2-3	.	.	TGTGCCAGCAGCCGACAGAGGGTTTCACCTACTAGCACAGATACGCAGTATTTT	CASSRQRVSPTSTDTQYF
TRBV6-2/TRBV6-3	TRBJ2-1	.	.	TGTGCCAGCAGCTCAGGGCTGGGTGAGCAGTTCTTC	CASSSGLGEQFF
TRBV11-2	TRBJ2-1	TRBD2	.	TGTGCCAGCAGCGCTAGCGGTTACAATGAGCAGTTCTTC	CASSASGYNEQFF
TRBV3-1/TRBV3-2	TRBJ2-7	TRBD1	.	TGTGCCAGCAGCCAGCATACAGGGGGAAAGTCCTACGAGCAGTACTTC	CASSQHTGGKSYEQYF
TRBV4-3	TRBJ1-4	TRBD1	.	TGCGCCAGCAGCCAAGAGTTGACAGGGGGGGAAAAACTGTTTTTT	CASSQELTGGEKLFF
TRBV19	TRBJ1-2	TRBD1	.	TGTGCCAGTAGTACCTACAGGGGAAACTATGGCTACACCTTC	CASSTYRGNYGYTF
TRBV20-1	TRBJ2-7	.	.	TGCAGTGCTAGAGATCACCACGAGCAGTACTTC	CSARDHHEQYF
TRBV7-9	TRBJ1-2	.	.	TGTGCCAGCAGTCCAAATCTCCGGACAGCTAACTATGGCTACACCTTC	CASSPNLRTANYGYTF
TRBV5-1	TRBJ2-7	TRBD1	.	TGCGCCAGCAGCTCCGGGACAGGGAAATCGCACGAGCAGTACTTC	CASSSGTGKSHEQYF
TRBV30	TRBJ2-7	TRBD1	.	TGTGCCTGGAGCCGATTCGCTGGGACAGGGCTCTACGAGCAGTACTTC	CAWSRFAGTGLYEQYF
TRBV5-4	TRBJ2-5	TRBD1	.	TGTGCCAGCAGCCTGACAGGGATGGAGACCCAGTACTTC	CASSLTGMETQYF
TRBV7-2	TRBJ2-5	.	.	TGTGCCAGCAGCTTAGCGGGAGAGACCCAGTACTTC	CASSLAGETQYF
TRBV4-2	TRBJ1-1	.	.	TGTGCCAGCAGCCAAGAACCAGGGGACACTGAAGCTTTCTTT	CASSQEPGDTEAFF
TRBV6-5	TRBJ2-2	.	.	TGTGCCAGCAGCGTAATAGGACCGAACACCGGGGAGCTGTTTTTT	CASSVIGPNTGELFF
TRBV5-1	TRBJ2-7	.	.	TGCGCCAGCAGCCCAGGGAGGGACAGGTACGAGCAGTACTTC	CASSPGRDRYEQYF
TRBV18	TRBJ2-7	TRBD1	.	TGTGCCAGCTCTGACGACAGGGACGAGCAGTACTTC	CASSDDRDEQYF
TRBV19	TRBJ1-2	.	.	TGTGCCAGCAATACCATCGACAGGCCTAACTATGGCTACACCTTC	CASNTIDRPNYGYTF
TRBV14	TRBJ2-1	.	.	TGTGCCAGCAGCCAAGATTGGACCCCAGGGCGTAATGAGCAGTTCTTC	CASSQDWTPGRNEQFF
TRBV3-1/TRBV3-2	TRBJ2-5	TRBD1	.	TGTGCCAGCAGCCAAGCTGGGACAGGGGACAAGAAAACCCAGTACTTC	CASSQAGTGDKKTQYF
TRBV27	TRBJ2-3	TRBD2	.	TGTGCCAGCAGGGGCCTAGCGGGAGGTTCAGATACGCAGTATTTT	CASRGLAGGSDTQYF
TRBV6-5	TRBJ2-1	TRBD2	.	TGTGCCAGCCAGGGGAGCGGGAGTTACAATGAGCAGTTCTTC	CASQGSGSYNEQFF
TRBV23-1	TRBJ1-4	.	.	TGCGCCAGCAGTCAAAATAGAGGGTTGCCTAATGAAAAACTGTTTTTT	CASSQNRGLPNEKLFF
TRBV5-3	TRBJ2-1	TRBD2	.	TGTGCCAGAAGCTTGGGGCTAGCGGTCAACAATGAGCAGTTCTTC	CARSLGLAVNNEQFF
TRBV4-3	TRBJ1-3	TRBD1	once	TGCGCCAGCAGCCAAGATTTGGGACAGACGAGCTCTGGAAACACCATATATTTT	CASSQDLGQTSSGNTIYF
TRBV6-5	TRBJ2-7	.	.	TGTGCCAGCAGTTACTCGATCCAGGGCATATACGAGCAGTACTTC	CASSYSIQGIYEQYF
TRBV27	TRBJ1-6	.	.	TGTGCCAGCAGCAGGACCTATTCACCCCTCCACTTT	CASSRTYSPLHF